These T cell receptor beta chains were read from a single sample in a study of tumor-infiltrating lymphocytes in primary liver carcinoma. TCRdb reprocessed the multiplex PCR reads via MiXCR and lists one record per CDR3 protein. The sample carries 95,000 to 150,000 distinct CDR3 sequences, 50% to 70% recorded once. Sequenced: liver tumor tissue from sampling region 1. The receptors derive from a woman between 55 and 75 years old with primary liver carcinoma and hepatitis B virus infection. CDR3s include the opening cysteine and the closing phenylalanine or tryptophan. The D gene is left open where the match is weak. For some rows the clone size is stated as once, few or many, or as a class when expanded; others skip it.

CASSAPGLAGVQESQYF	TGCGCCAGCAGCGCGCCGGGACTAGCGGGGGTCCAAGAGAGCCAGTACTTC	TRBD2	17	NA	TRBV5-1	TRBJ2-5
CASSLSGRTSGELFF	TGTGCCAGCAGCCTAAGCGGGAGAACCTCCGGGGAGCTGTTTTTT	TRBD2	15	NA	TRBV12-3/TRBV12-4	TRBJ2-2
CASSPHLRVWMWELFF	TGTGCCAGCAGTCCTCACCTCCGCGTTTGGATGTGGGAGCTGTTTTTT	NA	16	NA	TRBV28	TRBJ2-2
CASRGGRGRQDTEAFF	TGTGCCAGCAGGGGGGGGCGCGGTAGGCAAGACACTGAAGCTTTCTTT	NA	16	many	TRBV12-3/TRBV12-4	TRBJ1-1
CANSYTNTDMQYF	TGTGCCAACAGCTACACTAACACAGATATGCAGTATTTT	NA	13	once	TRBV11-2	TRBJ2-3
CARKAQNTGELFF	TGTGCCAGGAAAGCTCAGAACACCGGGGAGTTGTTTTTT	NA	13	NA	TRBV11-2	TRBJ2-2
CASRLADTGELFF	TGTGCCAGCCGACTAGCGGACACCGGGGAGCTGTTTTTT	TRBD2	13	many	TRBV12-3/TRBV12-4	TRBJ2-2
CASSLTGAYEQYF	TGTGCCAGCAGCTTGACGGGAGCCTACGAGCAGTACTTC	NA	13	few	TRBV5-4	TRBJ2-7
CASSYTRNAYEQYF	TGCGCCAGCAGCTATACCAGGAACGCCTACGAGCAGTACTTC	NA	14	NA	TRBV5-1	TRBJ2-7
CASTPGTSNEQYF	TGTGCCAGCACCCCTGGGACTAGCAACGAGCAGTACTTC	TRBD2	13	many	TRBV12-3/TRBV12-4	TRBJ2-7
CSIEELGGGGSYNDQFF	TGCAGCATTGAAGAGCTTGGCGGAGGGGGGTCTTACAATGACCAGTTCTTC	NA	17	NA	TRBV29-1	TRBJ2-1
CASSPPGQGGLASGNTIYF	TGTGCCAGCAGCCCACCGGGGCAGGGGGGACTCGCCTCTGGAAACACCATATATTTT	TRBD1	19	NA	TRBV11-2	TRBJ1-3
CASSPRDRDEAFF	TGTGCCAGCAGTCCCCGGGACAGGGATGAAGCTTTCTTT	TRBD1	13	NA	TRBV28	TRBJ1-1
CASSQQGFYEQYF	TGTGCCAGCAGTCAACAAGGCTTCTACGAGCAGTACTTC	NA	13	few	TRBV28	TRBJ2-7
CANSFGGHNSPLHF	TGTGCCAACAGCTTTGGGGGGCATAATTCACCCCTCCACTTC	NA	14	NA	TRBV11-2	TRBJ1-6
CASSHSLLIADTQYF	TGTGCCAGCAGTCACTCGCTCCTGATTGCAGATACGCAGTATTTT	NA	15	many	TRBV12-3/TRBV12-4	TRBJ2-3
CASSLGAMGTNEKLFF	TGCGCCAGCAGCCTCGGTGCGATGGGAACTAATGAAAAACTGTTTTTT	NA	16	many	TRBV5-1	TRBJ1-4
CASSVHMNTGELFF	TGCGCCAGCAGCGTACACATGAACACCGGGGAGCTGTTTTTT	NA	14	NA	TRBV5-1	TRBJ2-2
CASSEHQIGNTIYF	TGTGCCAGCAGTGAGCACCAGATCGGGAACACCATATATTTT	NA	14	many	TRBV6-1	TRBJ1-3
CASSLGGGAGNEQFF	TGTGCCAGCAGCTTGGGAGGGGGCGCGGGCAATGAGCAGTTCTTC	TRBD1	15	few	TRBV5-4	TRBJ2-1
CASSLASPSCNEQFF	TGCGCCAGCAGCTTGGCCAGTCCCTCCTGCAATGAGCAGTTCTTC	NA	15	NA	TRBV5-1	TRBJ2-1
CASSLMGQGTGELFF	TGTGCCAGCAGTTTAATGGGGCAGGGCACCGGGGAGCTGTTTTTT	NA	15	many	TRBV12-3/TRBV12-4	TRBJ2-2
CASSSGRYGTSGKLFF	TGTGCCAGCAGTTCGGGGAGATACGGGACAAGCGGAAAACTGTTTTTT	NA	16	NA	TRBV12-3/TRBV12-4	TRBJ1-4
CASSYSVHRFNEQFF	TGTGCCAGCAGTTACTCGGTACACAGGTTCAATGAGCAGTTCTTC	NA	15	many	TRBV6-2/TRBV6-3	TRBJ2-1
CSSRAYRGLDDRELFF	TGTTCTAGCAGGGCTTATCGGGGACTAGATGACCGGGAGCTGTTTTTT	TRBD2	16	NA	TRBV6-2/TRBV6-3	TRBJ2-2
CSASPGALGLEQYF	TGCAGTGCTTCCCCGGGTGCCTTAGGGCTCGAGCAGTACTTC	NA	14	NA	TRBV20-1	TRBJ2-7
CASASFRETQYF	TGTGCCAGTGCTAGCTTTCGAGAGACCCAGTACTTC	NA	12	NA	TRBV28	TRBJ2-5
CDSSLRTGGSYGQYF	TGTGACAGCAGCTTAAGGACAGGTGGAAGCTACGGGCAGTACTTC	TRBD1	15	NA	TRBV11-1	TRBJ2-7
CASSPGLTGSDTQYF	TGTGCCAGCAGTCCTGGACTAACGGGCTCAGATACGCAGTATTTT	NA	15	NA	TRBV11-2	TRBJ2-3
CAWSPSTGALFGYTF	TGTGCCTGGAGTCCCTCGACAGGGGCACTTTTCGGCTACACCTTC	TRBD1	15	NA	TRBV30	TRBJ1-2
CAGSNEDRRNEKFF	TGTGCCGGCAGTAACGAGGACAGGCGCAATGAGAAGTTCTTC	TRBD1	14	NA	TRBV6-5	TRBJ2-1
CASTRPPGLAGAYEQYF	TGTGCCAGCACCCGCCCCCCAGGACTAGCGGGTGCCTACGAGCAGTACTTC	TRBD2	17	many	TRBV6-1	TRBJ2-7
CASTLEVDSAEAFF	TGTGCCAGCACCTTAGAGGTTGACAGCGCTGAAGCTTTCTTT	NA	14	NA	TRBV7-9	TRBJ1-1
CANSSSASGRVNEQCF	TGTGCCAACAGCTCCAGCGCTAGCGGGAGGGTGAATGAGCAGTGCTTC	TRBD2	16	NA	TRBV7-8	TRBJ2-1
CASSPRTSDTGELFF	TGCGCCAGCAGCCCGCGGACTAGCGACACCGGGGAGCTGTTTTTT	TRBD2	15	few	TRBV5-1	TRBJ2-2
CASLSGGTGRVYTQYF	TGTGCCAGCCTATCAGGAGGGACAGGGCGCGTGTATACGCAGTATTTT	TRBD1	16	many	TRBV6-1	TRBJ2-3
CASSESPGWAFF	TGTGCCAGCAGTGAATCCCCCGGATGGGCTTTCTTT	NA	12	many	TRBV6-1	TRBJ1-1
CASSPGTAVDTQYF	TGTGCCAGCAGTCCGGGAACGGCGGTGGATACGCAGTATTTT	NA	14	NA	TRBV6-1	TRBJ2-3
CASSELAGGSETQYF	TGTGCCAGCAGTGAACTAGCGGGAGGTTCGGAGACCCAGTACTTC	TRBD2	15	many	TRBV6-1	TRBJ2-5
CAISRGAGTEAFF	TGTGCCATCAGCCGGGGGGCTGGTACTGAAGCTTTCTTT	NA	13	NA	TRBV10-3	TRBJ1-1
CANSPRGRTGELFF	TGTGCCAACAGCCCTCGGGGGCGAACCGGGGAGCTGTTTTTT	NA	14	NA	TRBV7-8	TRBJ2-2
CASSYRAQFTDTQYF	TGTGCCAGCAGTTACCGGGCCCAATTCACAGATACGCAGTATTTT	NA	15	many	TRBV6-5	TRBJ2-3
CASSEEGFGGTLYF	TGTGCCAGCAGTGAAGAAGGGTTCGGGGGGACCCTCTACTTT	NA	14	NA	TRBV6-1	TRBJ1-6